This note documents a single TCR beta chain sequence. Sequence at one end of the junction differs from germline and may be a read error. The data were taken from a study of T-cell memory formation after mild COVID-19. TCRdb called the 5' RACE reads again in MiXCR, with one record for every CDR3 protein. The data contain 35,000 to 50,000 distinct CDR3 sequences, about 6% of them singletons. The germline V gene encodes CDR1 SGDLS and CDR2 YYNGEE. The CDR3 covers 16 residues. The chain uses TRBV9 and TRBJ2-7; 7 bases line up with TRBD1. Sequenced input: PBMCs or a T cell subset sorted from them (not recorded which). The clonotype comes from an adult who had mild COVID-19 (a few samples of this study predate the infection). Cell type and time point are not known. CDR3 DNA sequence: TGTGCCGGCAGCCCACAGGGGCAGGGAGCCGGCTACGAGCAGTACTTC. The encoded protein is CAGSPQGQGAGYEQYF.